This T cell receptor (beta chain) was identified during a study of a mutant IDH1 vaccine in newly diagnosed glioma. Background on the study: V12 fell at week 35 and V13, the study end, at week 47.

The method was immunoSEQ multiplex PCR; TCRdb's version includes in-frame clones alone and lacks a portion of them. The sample holds roughly 86,000 clones, approximately 78% seen once. This clone was seen a single time. Its antigen is currently unknown. Time point meaning: week 47, end of study. Doses comprised 300 ug of mutant IDH1 20-mer peptide each, plus topical imiquimod. The CDR3 is 17 amino acids. CDR1 is ENHRY, CDR2 SYGVKD, per germline. V dropped 1 base and J dropped 0 bases, with 10 bases sitting between them. The genes are TRBV10-3 and TRBJ2-6, with D hard to call. This clonotype originated in a man between 35 and 55 years old with glioma. Sequenced here: PBMCs, sampled from a glioma patient whose treatment included an IDH1 peptide vaccine. The CDR3 DNA reads TGTGCCATCAGTGAGTTTGGGCCCAGCTCTGGGGCCAACGTCCTGACTTTC. It specifies CAISEFGPSSGANVLTF.